This paragraph covers one T cell receptor (beta chain) sequence. Its specificity is unknown. TCRdb's table, derived via immunoSEQ multiplex PCR, lists solely in-frame clones and lacks some. Of roughly 150,000 clones in the sample, approximately 86% were seen once. The CDR3 has 14 amino acids. The V end was cut by 6 bases, the J end by 5 bases, with 16 bases between. The V gene's germline CDR1 is SNHLY and CDR2 FYNNEI. These data come from a study of lymphopenia after photon versus proton radiotherapy. Study-wide findings and caveats: Photon-treated patients lost naive T cells and TCR diversity; proton-treated stayed stable. Better survival with proton therapy was suggested as possible, not demonstrated. In patients who died, overall survival fell as post-nadir TCR diversity dropped more. After lymphocyte nadir, photon-treated repertoires showed oligoclonal expansion, especially CD8+ Temra.

This receptor was identified in a man aged 50-60 years with gastric cancer. The sequencing used peripheral blood, collected from a patient treated with photon-based radiotherapy. The chain couples TRBV2 to TRBJ2-5, with D unresolved. As DNA, the CDR3 is TGTGCCAGCAGACCGGACGGGCCGCGGGAGACCCAGTACTTC. Translation: CASRPDGPRETQYF. The full variable domain, completed using reference TRBV2 and TRBJ2-5, is EPEVTQTPSHQVTQMGQEVILRCVPISNHLYFYWYRQILGQKVEFLVSFYNNEISEKSEIFDDQFSVERPDGSNFTLKIRSTKLEDSAMYFCASRPDGPRETQYFGPGTRLLVL.